This T cell receptor beta chain was recorded in a study of T cells after yellow fever vaccination (dated by TCRdb to the late 2010s). Background on the whole study: Libraries from fractions with low cell numbers were prepared with the SMART-Seq v4 Ultra Low Input RNA kit. To follow T-cell clones before and after both primary and booster YFV17D yellow fever vaccination, bulk TCR alpha and beta repertoires underwent longitudinal sequencing. Two healthy male donors, one aged 18 to 30 and one aged 30 to 40 years, were included in the cohort. Blood samples were taken at several timepoints before and after primary and secondary immunization, and bulk PBMC replicates and cell subsets were isolated. General conclusions and limits of the study: The secondary T-cell response was found to be weaker but faster than the primary response, with a peak reached on day 5 rather than on day 15. Only a couple of donors were included in the study, so the extent to which the findings can be generalized is limited. After the booster, most of the clones that had expanded following primary vaccination were detected again (roughly 97% of CD4 and around 87% of CD8), which suggests that memory was broadly maintained. A small fraction of clonotypes appeared in both the CD4 and CD8 compartments, likely as a result of convergent recombination. FACS-sorted repertoires could contain abundant contaminating clonotypes from the bulk population, so computational filtering was required.

Its CDR3 holds 14 amino acids, cysteine through phenylalanine. CDR3 DNA is the only sequence kept; it has 42 bases, read in frame from the first base. The trim is 3 bases for V and 2 bases for J, with a gap of 8 bases between the germline ends. The germline V gene specifies SGHRS as CDR1 and YFSETQ as CDR2. A remark on this clonotype: Its target antigen remains unknown. Base qualities are missing; no much larger clone stands one base away.

TCR cDNA was synthesized by 5'RACE template switching, through which a universal primer site and unique molecular identifiers were introduced. Priming for cDNA synthesis came from both the TCR alpha and TCR beta constant segments. Library amplification involved two PCR steps, and the second step added sample barcodes and sequencing adapters. Sequencing of libraries was performed on Illumina HiSeq 2500 (2x100 bp) or NovaSeq (2x150 bp). The authors processed their data as follows. Demultiplexing of reads and collapsing into UMI consensus sequences were performed with MIGEC, and V(D)J alignment was carried out with MiXCR. Vaccine-responding clonotypes were identified with edgeR using replicate PBMC samples, with FDR below 0.01 and a log2 fold change above 5 up to day 15 being required. Each bulk clonotype was labeled CD4 or CD8 based on which sequenced repertoire, CD4 or CD8, contained the clonotype at higher abundance. TCRdb reworked the public reads: Q25 trimming with fastp, MiXCR clone assembly, productive beta chains retained. Identical CDR3 proteins give one entry, which carries the most common genes and DNA. The V and J calls, along with clone size, are taken from TCRdb and not from the paper's own processing. Present in this sample are some 550,000 distinct CDR3 sequences, about a fifth of which were seen just once. Around an eighth of the sample lies in the top ten.

This specimen's treatment or condition label, interpreted: live attenuated yellow fever vaccine strain. At each blood-draw timepoint, two biological replicates of bulk PBMCs were obtained. PBMCs were isolated from peripheral blood using a standard Ficoll-Paque protocol. TriZol was used to extract RNA from bulk PBMCs, from CD4 and CD8 fractions, and from dextramer-positive and dextramer-negative fractions. The sequence was collected from a man aged 25 to 45 who received the YFV17D yellow fever vaccine. Sequences were derived from PBMCs, sampled 15 days after the yellow fever booster vaccination. Here the chain combines TRBV5-1 and TRBJ1-4; the D gene cannot be resolved reliably. The DNA sequence follows: TGCGCCAGCAGCTACGGGGAGACTAATGAAAAACTGTTTTTT. Its translation is CASSYGETNEKLFF.